This record looks at one T cell receptor beta chain sequence and its context. Its antigen is not identified. J lost 6 bases, V lost 3 bases, and 4 bases had no gene match. The germline gives CDR1 SQVTM, CDR2 ANQGSEA. The CDR3 totals 12 residues. Assay used: immunoSEQ multiplex PCR; TCRdb lists only in-frame clones, some missing. The table has about 12,000 clones, almost 85% seen once; the top ten hold more than 0.45%. This specimen belongs to a study of monozygotic twins with cystic fibrosis. Study results and limitations: In 13 of 16 pairs, V gene usage was closest to the co-twin's. Nucleotide-identical clonotype sharing was significantly higher within monozygotic CF twin pairs than between unrelated CF individuals.

This chain connects TRBV29-1 to TRBJ2-5, with 7 nucleotides matching TRBD1. The TCR originated in a man in his late teens or twenties with cystic fibrosis. What was sequenced was blood. The CDR3 reads CSVERGLKTQYF. The CDR3 DNA follows: TGCAGCGTTGAGAGGGGGCTGAAGACCCAGTACTTC.